Below, 21 T cell receptor beta chains from the same sample are listed, as sequenced in a study of blood T cell repertoires in COVID-19. The protocol was immunoSEQ multiplex PCR, while the TCRdb copy is restricted to in-frame clones and leaves out a portion. The data show about 45,000 clones, 83% seen once. The sample was peripheral blood. The origin of the receptors is a man at least 80 years old in a cohort sampled during active COVID-19.

This chain uses TRBV11-1 with TRBJ1-6; tentative D call: TRBD1 (6 bases). Germline CDR1 SGHAT, CDR2 FQDESV (reference sequence). Trimming removed 4 bases from V and 2 bases from J, with 6 bases in between. The CDR3 contains 14 residues. The CDR3 loop reads CASSWGPYNSPLHF. The CDR3 nucleotides are TGTGCCAGCAGCTGGGGGCCCTATAATTCACCCCTCCACTTT.

The chain uses TRBV6-5 and TRBJ2-7; 7 bases agree with TRBD1. The CDR3 spans 15 residues. Germline CDR1 is MNHEY and CDR2 is SVGAGI. With V trimmed by 2 bases and J by 2 bases, 6 bases remained unmatched. CDR3: CASSYVPGQTYEQYF. In nucleotides, the CDR3 is TGTGCCAGCAGTTACGTGCCGGGACAGACCTACGAGCAGTACTTC.

The chain links TRBV2 to TRBJ1-5; tentatively, D is TRBD1 (6 bases). This CDR3 region has 12 residues. V dropped 7 bases and J dropped 6 bases, with 10 bases sitting between them. Germline CDR1 is SNHLY and CDR2 is FYNNEI. The CDR3: CASTGGGQPQHF. DNA of the CDR3: TGTGCCAGCACGGGGGGCGGTCAGCCCCAGCATTTT. The full variable domain, with the rest looked up from reference TRBV2 and TRBJ1-5, is EPEVTQTPSHQVTQMGQEVILRCVPISNHLYFYWYRQILGQKVEFLVSFYNNEISEKSEIFDDQFSVERPDGSNFTLKIRSTKLEDSAMYFCASTGGGQPQHFGDGTRLSIL.

The rearrangement joins TRBV7-3 to TRBJ1-1; the D is unclear. This CDR3 spans 13 amino acids. Germline lookup yields CDR1 SGHTA and CDR2 FQGTGA. Trimming left V 5 bases short and J 1 base short, with 8 bases between. CDR3 in amino acids: CASSTTRNTEAFF. Written as DNA, the CDR3 is TGTGCCAGCAGCACCACACGGAACACTGAAGCTTTCTTT.

This clone was counted a single time. The V gene is TRBV3-1 (or the pseudogene TRBV3-2), the J gene TRBJ2-7; maybe TRBD1 (6 bases). CDR3 length: 16 residues. V lost 3 bases to trimming and J lost 4 bases, with 19 bases between them. Germline-derived CDR1 and CDR2 are LGHDT and YNNKEL (reference sequence). In DNA, the CDR3 is TGTGCCAGCAGCCACGAAACAGGGAATAGATGGTACGAGCAGTACTTC. Its protein product is CASSHETGNRWYEQYF.

The chain combines TRBV5-6 with TRBJ2-7, with 7 bases fitting TRBD2. After removal of 4 bases from V and 6 bases from J, the junction contained 10 bases not matched to a gene. This CDR3 is 14 amino acids long. Germline lookup yields CDR1 SGHDT and CDR2 YYEEEE. The CDR3 nucleotides read TGTGCCAGCAGCACTACCGGGGGGATGTTCGAGCAGTACTTC. It yields the protein CASSTTGGMFEQYF.

The chain is built from TRBV5-6 and TRBJ2-1, with 7 bases fitting TRBD2. This CDR3 contains 16 residues. With V trimmed by 3 bases and J by 9 bases, 15 bases remained unmatched. Germline V gives CDR1 SGHDT, CDR2 YYEEEE. The CDR3 loop reads CASSSPILSGASEQFF. As DNA, the CDR3 is TGTGCCAGCAGCTCTCCAATCCTGAGCGGGGCGAGTGAGCAGTTCTTC. Full variable domain (missing parts from reference TRBV5-6 and TRBJ2-1): DAGVTQSPTHLIKTRGQQVTLRCSPKSGHDTVSWYQQALGQGPQFIFQYYEEEERQRGNFPDRFSGHQFPNYSSELNVNALLLGDSALYLCASSSPILSGASEQFFGPGTRLTVL.

In the case of this clone: The sample holds other DNA sequences that translate to the same CDR3. The rearrangement links TRBV18 to TRBJ2-7; 9 nucleotides match TRBD1. V dropped 8 bases and J dropped 5; count of bases not matched to a gene: 4. Germline CDR1 and CDR2: KGHSH and LQKENI. CDR3 length: 12 residues. This CDR3 reads CASGDRENEQYF. DNA for the CDR3: TGTGCCAGCGGGGACAGGGAAAACGAGCAGTACTTC.

The V and J genes are TRBV2 and TRBJ2-3, with 7 bases fitting TRBD2. The V gene end was trimmed by 0 bases and the J gene end by 4 bases; junction bases not matched to a gene: 4. Germline values: CDR1 SNHLY, CDR2 FYNNEI. The CDR3 runs to 15 residues. The CDR3 loop is CASSEAAGAADTQYF. The CDR3 bases are TGTGCCAGCAGTGAAGCCGCGGGAGCTGCAGATACGCAGTATTTT.

The chain has TRBV4-1 and TRBJ1-4; the match to TRBD1 covers 9 bases. The CDR3 totals 14 residues. J gave up 4 bases and V 6 bases, and 3 bases lay outside the gene matches. Germline assignment: CDR1 MGHRA and CDR2 YSYEKL. CDR3 protein: CASRDRGNNEKLFF. The CDR3 DNA reads as TGCGCCAGCAGAGACAGGGGGAATAATGAAAAACTGTTTTTT.

The chain employs TRBV19 and TRBJ2-7; possibly TRBD2 for D (5 bases). V lost 1 base and J lost 3, with 13 bases in between. CDR1 and CDR2 (germline): LNHDA, SQIVND (reference sequence). The CDR3 spans 15 residues. This chain's CDR3 is CASSIALYGDYEQYF. The CDR3 DNA reads as TGTGCCAGTAGTATAGCCCTCTACGGGGACTACGAGCAGTACTTC.

The chain recombines TRBV5-1 with TRBJ1-1; 9 positions match TRBD1. This CDR3 is built from 15 residues. Germline loops: CDR1 SGHRS, CDR2 YFSETQ. V trimming: 5 bases; J trimming: 8 bases; junction bases outside the gene matches: 13. The CDR3 nucleotides read TGCGCCAGCAGGCTTACGGGACAGGGTACTGTAGAAGCTTTCTTT. Amino acids: CASRLTGQGTVEAFF. The full variable domain, completed using reference TRBV5-1 and TRBJ1-1, is KAGVTQTPRYLIKTRGQQVTLSCSPISGHRSVSWYQQTPGQGLQFLFEYFSETQRNKGNFPGRFSGRQFSNSRSEMNVSTLELGDSALYLCASRLTGQGTVEAFFGQGTRLTVV.

This clone occurred once. The chain's CDR3 is CASGPSGSPDTQYF. The CDR3 DNA reads TGTGCCAGTGGACCTAGCGGGAGTCCAGATACGCAGTATTTT. The J gene is TRBJ2-3, the V gene TRBV28, with TRBD2 identical over 10 bases. The germline V gene has CDR1 MDHEN and CDR2 SYDVKM. The V gene end was trimmed by 9 bases and the J gene end by 4 bases; junction bases not matched to a gene: 7. CDR3 size: 14 residues.

The chain has TRBV7-2 and TRBJ2-7; 7 positions agree with TRBD2. Germline CDR1 reads SGHTA; CDR2 reads FQGNSA. The CDR3 runs 14 residues. The V gene end was trimmed by 1 base and the J gene end by 5 bases; junction bases not matched to a gene: 5. The DNA for the CDR3 is TGTGCCAGCAGCTTAGTCGGACTAGAAAACGAGCAGTACTTC. It codes for CASSLVGLENEQYF.

J is TRBJ2-3 and V is TRBV11-2; 9 positions agree with TRBD1. This CDR3 is 15 amino acids long. The junction had 10 bases not matched to a gene; V was cut back by 4 bases and J by 8 bases. In germline, CDR1 is SGHAT, CDR2 FQNNGV. The CDR3 protein is CASSSGQGKLGTQYF. In nucleotides, the CDR3 is TGTGCCAGCAGCTCGGGACAGGGAAAGTTAGGTACGCAGTATTTT.

This chain joins TRBV5-1 and TRBJ1-5, with no clear D. The germline V gene has CDR1 SGHRS and CDR2 YFSETQ. The ends were cut back, 0 bases at V and 7 bases at J, with 11 bases in the middle. The CDR3 length is 14 residues. The CDR3 DNA is TGCGCCAGCAGCTTGGAGGGCGGGGTCCAGCCCCAGCATTTT. Translating it yields CASSLEGGVQPQHF. The full variable domain, its missing parts supplied by reference TRBV5-1 and TRBJ1-5, is KAGVTQTPRYLIKTRGQQVTLSCSPISGHRSVSWYQQTPGQGLQFLFEYFSETQRNKGNFPGRFSGRQFSNSRSEMNVSTLELGDSALYLCASSLEGGVQPQHFGDGTRLSIL.

The chain combines TRBV27 with TRBJ1-3; TRBD1 might be the D (5 bases). Germline V gene lookup returns CDR1 MNHEY and CDR2 SMNVEV (reference sequence). V lost 6 bases and J 0 bases, leaving 9 bases between the germline ends. This CDR3 has 14 amino acids. CDR3 loop: CASSQRGSGNTIYF. The CDR3 DNA reads as TGTGCCAGCAGCCAAAGGGGCTCTGGAAACACCATATATTTT.

This clone turned up a few times. CDR3 sequence: CASSLFGETQYF. CDR3 DNA sequence: TGTGCCAGCAGCTTATTCGGGGAGACCCAGTACTTC. This chain connects TRBV7-8 to TRBJ2-5; D gene uncertain. Germline V gives CDR1 SGHVS, CDR2 FQNEAQ. CDR3 length: 12 amino acids. V lost 2 bases and J 5 bases, leaving 6 bases between the germline ends.

Here the CDR3 DNA reads TGCAGCGCCTATGGACAGGGACTCTACGAGCAGTACTTC. Translated: CSAYGQGLYEQYF. This chain uses TRBV29-1 with TRBJ2-7; 8 bases align to TRBD1. From germline, CDR1 is SQVTM and CDR2 ANQGSEA. CDR3 length: 13 residues. Losses at the gene ends were 7 bases for V and 3 bases for J; bases not matched to a gene: 8.

The J gene is TRBJ2-3, the V gene TRBV28, with 8 bases matching TRBD2. Trimming at V came to 4 bases and at J to 7 bases, leaving 10 bases not matched to a gene. Germline CDR1 reads MDHEN; CDR2 reads SYDVKM. The CDR3 has 15 amino acids. The CDR3 is CASSSPVTSVYTQYF. DNA of the CDR3: TGTGCCAGCAGTTCCCCCGTGACTAGCGTTTATACGCAGTATTTT.

J is TRBJ2-1 and V is TRBV29-1, with 15 positions matching TRBD2. This CDR3 comprises 17 residues. Per germline, CDR1 SQVTM and CDR2 ANQGSEA. V lost 5 bases to trimming and J lost 1 base; unmatched junction nucleotides: 6. CDR3 nucleotides: TGCAGCGTTAACCTTGGGACTAGCGGGAGGTCCTACAATGAGCAGTTCTTC. This encodes CSVNLGTSGRSYNEQFF.